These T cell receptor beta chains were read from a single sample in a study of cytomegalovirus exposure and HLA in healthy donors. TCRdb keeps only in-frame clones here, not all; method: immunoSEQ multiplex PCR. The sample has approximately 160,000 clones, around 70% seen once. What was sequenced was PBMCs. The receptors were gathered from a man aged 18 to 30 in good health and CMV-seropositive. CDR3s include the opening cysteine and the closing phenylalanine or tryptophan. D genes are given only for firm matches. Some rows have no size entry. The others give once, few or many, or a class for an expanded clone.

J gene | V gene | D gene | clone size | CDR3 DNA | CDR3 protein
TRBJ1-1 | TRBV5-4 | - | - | TGTGCCAGCAGCCTAAGGGACACGAACACTGAAGCTTTCTTT | CASSLRDTNTEAFF
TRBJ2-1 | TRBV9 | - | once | TGTGCCAGCAGCGTAGACCGGAATGAGCAGTTCTTC | CASSVDRNEQFF
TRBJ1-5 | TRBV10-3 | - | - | TGTGCCATCAGTGAGTCGCCCAGGAATCAGCCCCAGCATTTT | CAISESPRNQPQHF
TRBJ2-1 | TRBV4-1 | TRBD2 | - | TGCGCCAGCAGCCAATCCGGACTAGCGGATTACAATGAGCAGTTCTTC | CASSQSGLADYNEQFF
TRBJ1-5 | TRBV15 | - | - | TGTGCCACCAGTCAGGTCCATAATCAGCCCCAGCATTTT | CATSQVHNQPQHF
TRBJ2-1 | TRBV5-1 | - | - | TGCGCCAGCAGCTTTAGGGAGACCAGCTCCTACAATGAGCAGTTCTTC | CASSFRETSSYNEQFF
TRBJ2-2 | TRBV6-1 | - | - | TGTGCCAGTCCTTCCCCTATGAACACCGGGGAGCTGTTTTTT | CASPSPMNTGELFF
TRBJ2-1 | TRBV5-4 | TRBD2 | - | TGTGCCAGCAGCTTGTGGGGGACTATTAGCAATGAGCAGTTCTTC | CASSLWGTISNEQFF
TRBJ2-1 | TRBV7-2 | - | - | TGTGCCAGCAGCTCCTTCCCTATGGGGGCCAATGAGCAGTTCTTC | CASSSFPMGANEQFF
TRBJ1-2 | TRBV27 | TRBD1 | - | TGTGCCAGCAGCCCTGGGACAGGGGGCGCTTATGGCTACACCTTC | CASSPGTGGAYGYTF
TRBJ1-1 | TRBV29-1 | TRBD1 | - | TGCAGCGTCCTCACAGGGGGCTCGAACACTGAAGCTTTCTTT | CSVLTGGSNTEAFF
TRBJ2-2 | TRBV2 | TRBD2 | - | TGTGCCAGCAGTGAAACCGGGAGGGCCACCGGGGAGCTGTTTTTT | CASSETGRATGELFF
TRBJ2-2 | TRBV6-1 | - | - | TGTGCCAGCAGTGCCGGGGGGCACACCGGGGAGCTGTTTTTT | CASSAGGHTGELFF
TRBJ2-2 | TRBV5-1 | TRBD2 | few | TGCGCCAGCAGCTTGGAGTCTAGCGGCCATACCAACACCGGGGAGCTGTTTTTT | CASSLESSGHTNTGELFF
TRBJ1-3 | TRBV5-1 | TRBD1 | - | TGCGCCAGCAGCCCGGAGCCCGGGACAGCTGGAAACACCATATATTTT | CASSPEPGTAGNTIYF
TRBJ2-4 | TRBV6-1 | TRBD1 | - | TGTGCCAGCAGTGAACAGGGACAGGTCCAAAACATTCAGTACTTC | CASSEQGQVQNIQYF
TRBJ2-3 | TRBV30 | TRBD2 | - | TGTGCCTGGAGTGTAGCGGGGGCCAAGACGCAGTATTTT | CAWSVAGAKTQYF
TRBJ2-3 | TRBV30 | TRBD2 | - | TGTGCCTGGAGGGGTAGCCTAGCGGTAGTCACAGATACGCAGTATTTT | CAWRGSLAVVTDTQYF
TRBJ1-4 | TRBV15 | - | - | TGTGCCACCAGCAGGGGGGCGGATAATGAAAAACTGTTTTTT | CATSRGADNEKLFF
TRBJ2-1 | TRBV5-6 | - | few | TGTGCCAGCAGCTTGGTCAGGAATAATGAGCAGTTCTTC | CASSLVRNNEQFF
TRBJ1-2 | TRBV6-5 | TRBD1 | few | TGTGCCAGCAGTTACGGGGCAGGGGGCGATGGCTACACCTTC | CASSYGAGGDGYTF
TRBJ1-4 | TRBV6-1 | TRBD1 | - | TGTGCCAGTAAGACAGGGTTTAATGAAAAACTGTTTTTT | CASKTGFNEKLFF
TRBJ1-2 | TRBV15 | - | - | TGTGCCACCAGCAGTGGACTGGTGGGTAACTATGGCTACACCTTC | CATSSGLVGNYGYTF
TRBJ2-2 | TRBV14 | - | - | TGTGCCAGCAGCCCCCTCCTTAGCGCGAACACCGGGGAGCTGTTTTTT | CASSPLLSANTGELFF
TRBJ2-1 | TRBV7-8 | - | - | TGTGCCAGCAGCCCTACGAGGCTAGCGCGTAACAATGAGCAGTTCTTC | CASSPTRLARNNEQFF
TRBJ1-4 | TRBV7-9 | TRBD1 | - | TGTGCCAGCAGCCCGACAGGGGCAACTAATGAAAAACTGTTTTTT | CASSPTGATNEKLFF
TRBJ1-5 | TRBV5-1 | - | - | TGCGCCAGCAGCTTGGATCTAGACGTTGGGCCCCAGCATTTT | CASSLDLDVGPQHF
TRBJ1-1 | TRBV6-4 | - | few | TGTGCCAGCCGTAAGACTCCACTCGCTGGGACTGAAGCTTTCTTT | CASRKTPLAGTEAFF
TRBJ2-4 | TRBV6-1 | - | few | TGTGCCAGCAGTGAAAATCGGGACTCCCACCTCACTCAGTACTTC | CASSENRDSHLTQYF
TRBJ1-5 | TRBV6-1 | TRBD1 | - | TGTGCCAGCAGTGCAAACAGGGGTTATAGCAATCAGCCCCAGCATTTT | CASSANRGYSNQPQHF
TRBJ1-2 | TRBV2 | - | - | TGTGCCAGCAGCCGAACTCCCCCAGGGCTAGCTAACTATGGCTACACCTTC | CASSRTPPGLANYGYTF
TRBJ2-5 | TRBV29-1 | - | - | TGCAGCGTTGAAGGCGAACTTATAGAGACCCAGTACTTC | CSVEGELIETQYF
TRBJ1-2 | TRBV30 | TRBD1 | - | TGTGCCCTTCGGGGACAGGGGGAGGATGGCTACACCTTC | CALRGQGEDGYTF
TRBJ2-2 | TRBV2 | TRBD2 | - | TGTGCCAGCAGTGAAGGGCGGGAGCCCACCGGGGAGCTGTTTTTT | CASSEGREPTGELFF
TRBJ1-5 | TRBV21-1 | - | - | TGTGCCAGCAGCCCAGAGATCGGACGGAGGGACGGGCGCAATCAGCCCCAGCATTTT | CASSPEIGRRDGRNQPQHF
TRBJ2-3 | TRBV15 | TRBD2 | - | TGTGCCACCAGCAGCACTAGCGGGGGCCTAATTAGTTCCCGCACAGATACGCAGTATTTT | CATSSTSGGLISSRTDTQYF
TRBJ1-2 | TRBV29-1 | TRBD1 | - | TGCAGCGGCTCACAGGGGGACTATGGCTACACCTTC | CSGSQGDYGYTF
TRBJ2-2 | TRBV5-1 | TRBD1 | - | TGCGCCAGCAGCTTGGGACAGGGTAAAACGAACACCGGGGAGCTGTTTTTT | CASSLGQGKTNTGELFF
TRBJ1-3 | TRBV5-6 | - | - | TGTGCCAGCAGCTCCCAGGGCGGAGGAAACACCATATATTTT | CASSSQGGGNTIYF
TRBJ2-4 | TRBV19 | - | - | TGTGCCAGTAGTAACATAGCAGGGGAAAACATTCAGTACTTC | CASSNIAGENIQYF
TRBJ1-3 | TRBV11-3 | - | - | TGTGCCAGCAGCTTAGGGCAGTTATGGAACACCATATATTTT | CASSLGQLWNTIYF
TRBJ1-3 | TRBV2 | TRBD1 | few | TGTGCCAGCAGCGGGACCCGGGACAGGGGGCTTTCTGGAAACACCATATATTTT | CASSGTRDRGLSGNTIYF
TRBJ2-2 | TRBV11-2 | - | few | TGTGCCAGCAGCTCCGGGACTGGGGCCGGGGAGCTGTTTTTT | CASSSGTGAGELFF
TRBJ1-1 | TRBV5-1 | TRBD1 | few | TGCGCCAGCAGCTGGGGACAGGGGAACACTGAAGCTTTCTTT | CASSWGQGNTEAFF
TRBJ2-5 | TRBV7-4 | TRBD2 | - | TGTGCCAGCAGCTCGACCGGGACTAGCGGGGGAAGGGAGACCCAGTACTTC | CASSSTGTSGGRETQYF
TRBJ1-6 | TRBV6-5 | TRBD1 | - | TGTGCCAGCAGTTTCCAACCGGGACAGAATTCACCCCTCCACTTT | CASSFQPGQNSPLHF
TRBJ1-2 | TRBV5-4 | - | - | TGTGCCAGCAGCCAACAGGGTCAGTATGGCTACACCTTC | CASSQQGQYGYTF
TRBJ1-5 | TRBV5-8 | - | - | TGTGCCAGCAGCGCAGGGTCTAATCAGCCCCAGCATTTT | CASSAGSNQPQHF